The entry below gives a single T cell receptor (beta chain) sequence along with its context. Its target is not known. Rearranged V-D-J TRB sequences were amplified with a mixed TRB-A/B primer pool. MiXCR was run by TCRdb on the multiplex PCR reads, yielding one entry per CDR3 protein. Of 10,000 to 15,000 distinct CDR3 sequences in the sample, 25% to 30% were seen once. This sample was included in a study of T cell repertoires in aging, cancer and after chemotherapy. Whole-study context: Patients with chronic lymphocytic leukemia were sampled before and after fludarabine- or bendamustine-based chemotherapy. The full dataset contained several million TCR reads. Overall study findings and caveats: Across the chemotherapy interval, each cancer cohort showed higher median generation probability, suggesting thymic rebound. Loss of evenness, beyond lost richness, contributed to age-related TCR diversity decline in cancer patients.

Peripheral blood genomic DNA, not sorted cells or RNA, was the template. Trimming pared 3 bases from V and 3 bases from J, leaving 9 bases between. From germline, CDR1 is MNHEY and CDR2 SVGEGT. This CDR3 spans 13 amino acids. This clonotype was sampled from a human donor with a blood cancer. Sequencing used blood. This chain joins TRBV6-2 or TRBV6-3 and TRBJ2-7; D gene unclear. The CDR3, as DNA: TGTGCCAGCAGTTATAGGGAAAACTACGAGCAGTACTTC. Protein product: CASSYRENYEQYF.